This TCR beta chain originates from a study of PD-1 blockade in mismatch repair-deficient tumors. TCRs were sequenced from three patients responding to pembrolizumab. Data came from immunoSEQ multiplex PCR; TCRdb stores just in-frame clones and leaves some out. The table includes about 130,000 clones, 88% detected once. V gave up 4 bases and J gave up 5 bases; unmatched junction bases: 8. Germline V gene data show CDR1 as SGHRS and CDR2 as YFSETQ. The CDR3 is made up of 15 amino acids. The sequenced sample was peripheral blood, obtained 72 weeks after starting pembrolizumab. The clonotype originates from an adult with mismatch repair-deficient cancer. The V gene is TRBV5-1, the J gene TRBJ2-3, with 9 bases lining up with TRBD1. The CDR3 DNA reads as TGCGCCAGCAGCCCTGGGACAGGGAGTAGAGATACGCAGTATTTT. Amino acid sequence: CASSPGTGSRDTQYF.